The 21 T cell receptor beta chains below were found in one sample sequenced in a study of sequential checkpoint blockade in melanoma. Treatment given: randomized to nivolumab then ipilimumab (arm A) or the reverse (arm B). The assay was immunoSEQ multiplex PCR, and TCRdb's table has in-frame clones only and misses some. The sample records about 27,000 clones, around 77% being singletons. This specimen consisted of CD8+ T cells sorted from blood (inferred from file names), obtained from a patient given nivolumab and ipilimumab in sequence. The receptor set was obtained from a human donor with melanoma.

The rearrangement joins TRBV7-9 to TRBJ1-6, with D possibly being TRBD1 (5 bases). The CDR3 consists of 12 residues. CDR1 is SEHNR, CDR2 FQNEAQ, per germline (reference sequence). The V end was cut by 8 bases, the J end by 6 bases, with 8 bases between. CDR3 DNA sequence: TGTGCCAGCCGACAGACTAATTCACCCCTCCACTTT. It codes for CASRQTNSPLHF.

The chain joins TRBV27 to TRBJ1-2, with D unclear. Deletions cut 6 bases from V and 4 bases from J, with 18 bases between. Germline V gene lookup returns CDR1 MNHEY and CDR2 SMNVEV (reference sequence). The CDR3 is made up of 15 amino acids. CDR3 nucleotide sequence: TGTGCCAGCAGCCGCACAGTTCCTTCCCTCTATGGCTACACCTTC. Its protein product is CASSRTVPSLYGYTF.

The rearrangement joins TRBV4-2 to TRBJ1-6, with D possibly being TRBD1 (5 bases). The CDR3 covers 15 residues. Germline V gene sequence: CDR1 LGHNA, CDR2 YNFKEQ. Trimming removed 0 bases at V and 7 bases at J, with 10 bases between. The CDR3: CASSQDKTDNSPLHF. DNA for the CDR3: TGTGCCAGCAGCCAAGATAAGACAGACAATTCACCCCTCCACTTT.

This chain links TRBV4-3 with TRBJ2-1; 8 bases align to TRBD1. The germline gives CDR1 LGHNA, CDR2 YSLEER. J was trimmed by 3 bases and V by 1 base; bases with no gene match: 5. The CDR3 spans 16 residues. The CDR3 DNA sequence: TGCGCCAGCAGCCAAGGGCCGGGACAGGTCTACAATGAGCAGTTCTTC. It specifies CASSQGPGQVYNEQFF.

The genes are TRBV7-9 and TRBJ2-7, with D possibly matching TRBD1 (6 bases). This CDR3 has 15 residues. Trimming took 3 bases from V and 5 from J, leaving 17 bases between them. Germline V gene lookup returns CDR1 SEHNR and CDR2 FQNEAQ (reference sequence). The CDR3 spells CASSFRPDSWDEQYF. The CDR3 nucleotides are TGTGCCAGCAGCTTTAGGCCGGACAGTTGGGACGAGCAGTACTTC.

This clone was recorded only once. V gene TRBV23-1 combines with J gene TRBJ2-7, with a tentative D call TRBD1 (6 bases). TRBV23-1 is sorted into the ORF group, with uncertain function. Between the trimmed V and J ends, which lost 7 bases and 2 bases, there was a span of 18 bases. The CDR3 totals 15 residues. The CDR3 DNA follows: TGCGCCAGCACGGCCGGGACAACTTCAACCTACGAGCAGTACTTC. Translating gives CASTAGTTSTYEQYF.

This chain links TRBV15 with TRBJ1-1, with 7 bases matching TRBD1. The CDR3 sequence is 12 residues long. J was trimmed by 8 bases and V by 2 bases; bases with no gene match: 2. The germline V gene has CDR1 LNHNV and CDR2 YYDKDF (reference sequence). The CDR3 here is CATSRRGQEAFF. The DNA of the CDR3 is TGTGCCACCAGCAGAAGGGGGCAGGAAGCTTTCTTT.

This clone was counted between two and nine times. The chain links TRBV14 to TRBJ1-4, with no clear D. Looked up from germline, CDR1 is SGHDN and CDR2 is FVKESK. The ends were cut back, 1 base at V and 8 bases at J, with 14 bases in the middle. The CDR3 spans 15 residues. The chain's CDR3 is CASSQGTGIREKLFF. In DNA form, the CDR3 reads TGTGCCAGCAGCCAAGGGACTGGGATTCGGGAAAAACTGTTTTTT.

The rearrangement uses TRBV10-3 and TRBJ2-2, with D possibly TRBD1 on 6 matching bases. Trimming removed 7 bases from V and 3 bases from J, with 12 bases in between. Germline CDR1 is ENHRY and CDR2 is SYGVKD. This CDR3 has 14 residues. CDR3 in amino acids: CAIMGAGDTGELFF. CDR3 sequence (DNA): TGTGCCATCATGGGGGCAGGGGACACCGGGGAGCTGTTTTTT.

The sample holds many counts of this clone. The chain carries TRBV4-1 and TRBJ1-1; D possibly corresponds to TRBD1 (6 bases). Trimming removed 4 bases from V and 4 bases from J, with 16 bases in between. CDR1 is MGHRA and CDR2 is YSYEKL in the germline V gene. This CDR3 is 15 amino acids long. CDR3 DNA sequence: TGCGCCAGCAGCCGCACAGGGTTGTTCGGCACTGAAGCTTTCTTT. Translation gives CASSRTGLFGTEAFF.

This chain connects TRBV29-1 to TRBJ2-3; tentatively, D is TRBD2 (5 bases). The CDR3 has 14 residues. Between the trimmed V and J ends, which lost 6 bases and 1 base, there was a span of 14 bases. Germline V CDR1 and CDR2: SQVTM, ANQGSEA. CDR3 residues: CSVLPGFRTDTQYF. The CDR3 DNA reads as TGCAGCGTGCTGCCGGGGTTCCGCACAGATACGCAGTATTTT.

The chain has TRBV5-1 and TRBJ1-1, with TRBD1 as a possible D gene (5 bases). Germline V lookup: CDR1 SGHRS, CDR2 YFSETQ. The CDR3 totals 14 residues. V lost 5 bases and J 1 base, leaving 12 bases between the germline ends. The CDR3 DNA sequence: TGCGCCAGCAGATTCGGGGGTACGAACACTGAAGCTTTCTTT. This encodes CASRFGGTNTEAFF.

The chain combines TRBV20-1 with TRBJ2-1; D is undetermined. Trimming took off 1 base at V and 7 bases at J, with 5 bases between the two ends. The CDR3 loop spans 11 amino acids. Per the germline V gene, CDR1 is DFQATT and CDR2 is SNEGSKA (reference sequence). The CDR3 spells CSARVENEQFF. For the CDR3, the DNA is TGCAGTGCTAGAGTCGAGAATGAGCAGTTCTTC.

The chain is built from TRBV7-9 and TRBJ2-1, with 11 bases identical to TRBD2. V trimming: 6 bases; J trimming: 3 bases; junction bases outside the gene matches: 10. The germline V gene has CDR1 SEHNR and CDR2 FQNEAQ (reference sequence). The CDR3 runs 17 residues. The CDR3 reads CASSSPGLAVDYNEQFF. In DNA, the CDR3 is TGTGCCAGCAGTAGCCCGGGACTAGCGGTGGACTACAATGAGCAGTTCTTC.

V and J are TRBV2 and TRBJ2-2; possibly TRBD1 for D (5 bases). The V end was cut by 1 base, the J end by 4 bases, with 13 bases between. The CDR3 has 16 residues. Looked up from germline, CDR1 is SNHLY and CDR2 is FYNNEI. The CDR3 region is CASSEVGAGTTGELFF. DNA of the CDR3: TGTGCCAGCAGTGAAGTTGGGGCAGGAACCACCGGGGAGCTGTTTTTT.

The chain recombines TRBV2 with TRBJ2-6, with TRBD1 identical over 7 bases. J was trimmed by 0 bases and V by 11 bases; bases with no gene match: 10. CDR1 and CDR2 from the germline V gene are SNHLY and FYNNEI. The CDR3 covers 16 residues. The CDR3 region is CAASPDRYSGANVLTF. Here the CDR3 DNA reads TGTGCCGCGAGTCCGGACAGGTACTCTGGGGCCAACGTCCTGACTTTC.

The rearrangement links TRBV19 to TRBJ1-2; 7 nucleotides line up with TRBD1. Germline loops: CDR1 LNHDA, CDR2 SQIVND (reference sequence). The ends lost 3 bases at V and 5 bases at J; junction bases unmatched: 9. This CDR3 spans 15 amino acids. The CDR3 sequence: CASSIWQGDLYGYTF. CDR3 in DNA: TGTGCCAGTAGTATTTGGCAGGGGGACTTATATGGCTACACCTTC.

This clone appeared a few times. The V gene is TRBV30, the J gene TRBJ1-1; 9 bases align to TRBD1. Germline lookup yields CDR1 GTSNPN and CDR2 SVGIG (reference sequence). The CDR3 is 12 residues long. After removal of 0 bases from V and 8 bases from J, the junction contained 1 base not matched to a gene. CDR3 DNA: TGTGCCTGGAGTGTAGGGACAGGGGAAGCTTTCTTT. This codes for CAWSVGTGEAFF.

In DNA form, the CDR3 reads TGTGCCAGCAGGGTGTCCGGAGATACGCAGTATTTT. Translated: CASRVSGDTQYF. This sequence joins TRBV21-1 and TRBJ2-3; TRBD2 is the table's D call, not checked against the DNA. TRBV21-1 is deemed a pseudogene. This CDR3 has 12 amino acids.

The DNA of the CDR3 is TGTGCCAGCGACAATCCGGTAACTAATGAAAAACTGTTTTTT. It encodes CASDNPVTNEKLFF. J is TRBJ1-4 and V is TRBV6-5; D is unclear. V gave up 8 bases and J gave up 1 base, with 11 bases separating them. The CDR3 length is 14 residues. Germline V gives CDR1 MNHEY, CDR2 SVGAGI.

This clone was picked up one time. This chain uses TRBV7-8 with TRBJ2-2; 7 nucleotides line up with TRBD1. Germline V CDR1 and CDR2: SGHVS, FQNEAQ. The CDR3 has 16 amino acids. With 1 base clipped from V and 1 base from J, the junction kept 3 bases outside the gene matches. The DNA of the CDR3 is TGTGCCAGCAGCTTAGTGCACAGGGGGAACACCGGGGAGCTGTTTTTT. Its translation: CASSLVHRGNTGELFF.